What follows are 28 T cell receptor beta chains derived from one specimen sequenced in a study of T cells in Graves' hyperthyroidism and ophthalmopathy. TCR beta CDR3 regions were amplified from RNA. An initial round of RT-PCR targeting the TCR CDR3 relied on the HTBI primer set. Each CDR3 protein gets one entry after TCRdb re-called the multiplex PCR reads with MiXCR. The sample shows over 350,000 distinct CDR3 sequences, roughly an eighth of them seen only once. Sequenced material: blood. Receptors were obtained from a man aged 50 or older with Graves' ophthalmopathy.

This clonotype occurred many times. The CDR3 reads CASRRDRGAQETQYF. For the CDR3, the DNA is TGTGCCAGCAGGAGGGACAGGGGGGCCCAAGAGACCCAGTACTTC. The J gene is TRBJ2-5, the V gene TRBV2, with 11 bases matching TRBD1. The CDR3 extends over 15 amino acids. V trimming: 6 bases; J trimming: 1 base; junction bases outside the gene matches: 4. CDR1 SNHLY and CDR2 FYNNEI come from the germline V gene.

The CDR3 region is CSVEDAAGELFF. CDR3 in DNA: TGCAGCGTTGAAGATGCCGCCGGGGAGCTGTTTTTT. The rearrangement links TRBV29-1 to TRBJ2-2; D is undetermined. The CDR3 has 12 residues. V dropped 0 bases and J dropped 6 bases, with 5 bases sitting between them. Germline CDR1 SQVTM, CDR2 ANQGSEA.

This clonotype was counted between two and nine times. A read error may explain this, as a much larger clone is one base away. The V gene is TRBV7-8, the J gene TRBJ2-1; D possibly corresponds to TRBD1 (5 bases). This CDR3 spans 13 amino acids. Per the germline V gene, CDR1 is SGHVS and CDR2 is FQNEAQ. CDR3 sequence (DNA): TGTGCCGGCAGCTGGTCGTCAGGGATTGAGCAGTTCTTC. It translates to CAGSWSSGIEQFF.

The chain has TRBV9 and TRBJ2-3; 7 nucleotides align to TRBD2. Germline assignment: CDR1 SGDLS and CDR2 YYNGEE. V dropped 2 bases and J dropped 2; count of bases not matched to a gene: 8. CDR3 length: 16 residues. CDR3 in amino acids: CASSVGLADNTDTQYF. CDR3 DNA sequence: TGTGCCAGCAGCGTGGGCCTAGCGGACAACACAGATACGCAGTATTTT.

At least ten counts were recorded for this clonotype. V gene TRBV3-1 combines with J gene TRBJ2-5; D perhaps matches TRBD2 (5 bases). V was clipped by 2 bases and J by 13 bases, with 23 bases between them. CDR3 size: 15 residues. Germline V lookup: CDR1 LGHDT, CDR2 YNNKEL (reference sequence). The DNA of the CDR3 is TGTGCCAGCAGCCAAAGAGTTTCGGTTTCGACTAATTTGTACTTC. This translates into CASSQRVSVSTNLYF.

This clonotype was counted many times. The CDR3 protein is CASSKGQGENYGYTF. The CDR3 coding sequence is TGTGCCAGCAGTAAGGGACAGGGCGAGAACTATGGCTACACCTTC. V and J are TRBV2 and TRBJ1-2; 9 bases agree with TRBD1. CDR3 length: 15 amino acids. Germline V CDR1 and CDR2: SNHLY, FYNNEI. Trimming cost V 5 bases and J 2 bases; bases outside gene matches: 6.

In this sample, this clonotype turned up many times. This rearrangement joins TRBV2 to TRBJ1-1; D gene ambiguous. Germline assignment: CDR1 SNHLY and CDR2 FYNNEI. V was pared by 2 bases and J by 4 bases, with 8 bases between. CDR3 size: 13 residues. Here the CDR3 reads CASSESTSTEAFF. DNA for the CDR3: TGTGCCAGCAGTGAATCAACGAGCACTGAAGCTTTCTTT.

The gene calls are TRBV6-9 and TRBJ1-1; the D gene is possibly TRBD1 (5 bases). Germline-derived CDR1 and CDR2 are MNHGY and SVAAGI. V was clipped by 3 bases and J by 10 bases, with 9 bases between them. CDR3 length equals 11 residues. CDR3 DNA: TGTGCCAGCAGTTACCCCGGGGGAGCTTTCTTT. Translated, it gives CASSYPGGAFF.

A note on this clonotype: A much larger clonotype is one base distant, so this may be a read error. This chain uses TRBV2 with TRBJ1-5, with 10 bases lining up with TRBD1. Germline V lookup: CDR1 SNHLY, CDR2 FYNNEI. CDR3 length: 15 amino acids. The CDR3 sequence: CVSNTGQGFGQPQHF. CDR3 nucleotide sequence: TGTGTCAGCAATACGGGACAGGGGTTCGGTCAGCCCCAGCATTTT.

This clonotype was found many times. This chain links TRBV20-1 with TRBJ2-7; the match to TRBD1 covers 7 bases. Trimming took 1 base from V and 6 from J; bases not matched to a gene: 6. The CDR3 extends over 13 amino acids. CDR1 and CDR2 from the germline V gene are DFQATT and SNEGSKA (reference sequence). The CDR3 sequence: CSARVGRGFEQYF. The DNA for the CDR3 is TGCAGTGCTAGAGTAGGCAGGGGGTTCGAGCAGTACTTC.

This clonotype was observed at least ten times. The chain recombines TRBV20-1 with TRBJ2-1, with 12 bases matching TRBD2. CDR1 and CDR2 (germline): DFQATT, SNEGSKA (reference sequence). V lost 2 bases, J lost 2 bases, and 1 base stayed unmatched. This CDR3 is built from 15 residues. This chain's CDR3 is CSARTSGRTYNEQFF. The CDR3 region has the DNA TGCAGTGCTAGAACTAGCGGGAGGACCTACAATGAGCAGTTCTTC.

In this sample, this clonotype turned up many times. The CDR3 protein is CATSREAGGNTGELFF. The CDR3 DNA reads as TGTGCCACCAGCAGAGAGGCGGGAGGGAACACCGGGGAGCTGTTTTTT. The chain couples TRBV15 to TRBJ2-2, with TRBD2 matching 8 bases. The V gene end was trimmed by 0 bases and the J gene end by 1 base; junction bases not matched to a gene: 1. The CDR3 consists of 16 residues. Germline assignment: CDR1 LNHNV and CDR2 YYDKDF (reference sequence).

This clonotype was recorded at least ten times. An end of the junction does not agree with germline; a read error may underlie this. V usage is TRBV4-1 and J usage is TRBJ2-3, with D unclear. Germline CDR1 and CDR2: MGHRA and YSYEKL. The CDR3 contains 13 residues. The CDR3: CASSQGPPDTQYF. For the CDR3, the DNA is TGTGCCAGCAGCCAAGGCCCCCCAGATACGCAGTATTTT.

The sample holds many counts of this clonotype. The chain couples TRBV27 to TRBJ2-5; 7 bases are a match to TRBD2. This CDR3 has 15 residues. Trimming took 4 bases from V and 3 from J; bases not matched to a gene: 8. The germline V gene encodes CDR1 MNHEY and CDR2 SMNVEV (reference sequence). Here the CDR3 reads CASSSAGLAEETQYF. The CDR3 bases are TGTGCCAGCAGTTCGGCTGGGCTAGCGGAAGAGACCCAGTACTTC.

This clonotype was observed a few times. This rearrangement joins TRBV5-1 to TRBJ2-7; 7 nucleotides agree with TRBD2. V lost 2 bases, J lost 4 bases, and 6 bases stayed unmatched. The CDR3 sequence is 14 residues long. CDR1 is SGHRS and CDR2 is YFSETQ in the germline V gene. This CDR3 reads CASSFSGSMYEQYF. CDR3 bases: TGCGCCAGCAGCTTTAGCGGGTCCATGTACGAGCAGTACTTC.

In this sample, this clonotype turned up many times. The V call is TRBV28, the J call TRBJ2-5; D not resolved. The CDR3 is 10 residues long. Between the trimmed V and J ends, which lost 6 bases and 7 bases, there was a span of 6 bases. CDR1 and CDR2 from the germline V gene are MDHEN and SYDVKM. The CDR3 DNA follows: TGTGCCAGCAGCAGAGGGACCCAGTACTTC. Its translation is CASSRGTQYF.

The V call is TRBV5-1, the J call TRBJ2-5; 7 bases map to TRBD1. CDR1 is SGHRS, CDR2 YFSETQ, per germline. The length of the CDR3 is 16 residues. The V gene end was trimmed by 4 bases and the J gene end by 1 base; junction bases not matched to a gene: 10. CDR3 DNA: TGCGCCAGCAGCCAACGGGACAGTAGGCCCCAAGAGACCCAGTACTTC. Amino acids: CASSQRDSRPQETQYF. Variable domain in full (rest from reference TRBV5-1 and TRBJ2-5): KAGVTQTPRYLIKTRGQQVTLSCSPISGHRSVSWYQQTPGQGLQFLFEYFSETQRNKGNFPGRFSGRQFSNSRSEMNVSTLELGDSALYLCASSQRDSRPQETQYFGPGTRLLVL.

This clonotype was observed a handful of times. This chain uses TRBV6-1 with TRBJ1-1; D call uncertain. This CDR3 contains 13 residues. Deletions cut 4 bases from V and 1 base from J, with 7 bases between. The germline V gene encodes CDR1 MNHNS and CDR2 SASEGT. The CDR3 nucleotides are TGTGCCAGCAGTGTAAGAGAGAACACTGAAGCTTTCTTT. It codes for CASSVRENTEAFF.

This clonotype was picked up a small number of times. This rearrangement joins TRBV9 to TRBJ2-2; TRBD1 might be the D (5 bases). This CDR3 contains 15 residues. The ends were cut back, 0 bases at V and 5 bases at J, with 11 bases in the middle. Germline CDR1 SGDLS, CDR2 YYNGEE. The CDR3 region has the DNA TGTGCCAGCAGCGTAGCAGGGTCTGGAACCGGGGAGCTGTTTTTT. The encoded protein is CASSVAGSGTGELFF. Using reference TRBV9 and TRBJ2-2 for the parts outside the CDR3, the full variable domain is DSGVTQTPKHLITATGQRVTLRCSPRSGDLSVYWYQQSLDQGLQFLIQYYNGEERAKGNILERFSAQQFPDLHSELNLSSLELGDSALYFCASSVAGSGTGELFFGEGSRLTVL.

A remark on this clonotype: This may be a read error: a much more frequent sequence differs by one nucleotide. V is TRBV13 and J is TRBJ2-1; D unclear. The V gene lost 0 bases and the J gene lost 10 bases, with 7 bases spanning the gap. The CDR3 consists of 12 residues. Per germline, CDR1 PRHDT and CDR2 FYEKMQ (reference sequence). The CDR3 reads CASSLGGSEQFF. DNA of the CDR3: TGTGCCAGCAGCTTAGGGGGTTCCGAGCAGTTCTTC.

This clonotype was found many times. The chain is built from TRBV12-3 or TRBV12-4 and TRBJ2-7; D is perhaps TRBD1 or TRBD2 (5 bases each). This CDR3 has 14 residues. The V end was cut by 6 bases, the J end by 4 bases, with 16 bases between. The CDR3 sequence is CASRPLGVIYEQYF. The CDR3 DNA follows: TGTGCCAGCAGACCCCTGGGGGTTATATACGAGCAGTACTTC.

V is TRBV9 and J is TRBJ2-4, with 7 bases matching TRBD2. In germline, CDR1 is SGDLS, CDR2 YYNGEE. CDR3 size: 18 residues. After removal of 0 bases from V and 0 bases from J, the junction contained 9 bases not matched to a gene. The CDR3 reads CASSVGGRAALAKNIQYF. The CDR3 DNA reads TGTGCCAGCAGCGTAGGGGGGAGGGCAGCCTTAGCCAAAAACATTCAGTACTTC. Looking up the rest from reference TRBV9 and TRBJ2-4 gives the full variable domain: DSGVTQTPKHLITATGQRVTLRCSPRSGDLSVYWYQQSLDQGLQFLIQYYNGEERAKGNILERFSAQQFPDLHSELNLSSLELGDSALYFCASSVGGRAALAKNIQYFGAGTRLSVL.

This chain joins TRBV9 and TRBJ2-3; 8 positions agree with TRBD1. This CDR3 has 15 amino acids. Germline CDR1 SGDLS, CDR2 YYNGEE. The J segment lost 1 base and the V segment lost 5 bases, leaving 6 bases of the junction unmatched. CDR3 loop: CASRRTGIGTDTQYF. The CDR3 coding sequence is TGTGCCAGCAGAAGGACAGGGATTGGCACAGATACGCAGTATTTT.

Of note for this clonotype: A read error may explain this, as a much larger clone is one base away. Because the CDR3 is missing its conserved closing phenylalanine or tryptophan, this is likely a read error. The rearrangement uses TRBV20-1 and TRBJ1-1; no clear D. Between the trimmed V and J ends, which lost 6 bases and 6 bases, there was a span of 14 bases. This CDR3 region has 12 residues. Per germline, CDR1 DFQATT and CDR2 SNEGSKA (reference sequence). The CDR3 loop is CSANPISAEAFS. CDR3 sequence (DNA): TGCAGTGCCAATCCGATAAGCGCTGAAGCTTTCTCT.

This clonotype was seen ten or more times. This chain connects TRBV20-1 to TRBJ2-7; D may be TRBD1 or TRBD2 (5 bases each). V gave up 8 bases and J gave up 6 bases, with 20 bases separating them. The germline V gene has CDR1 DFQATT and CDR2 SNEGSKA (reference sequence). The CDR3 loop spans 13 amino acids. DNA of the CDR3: TGCAGTTCACACCCGGACAATCGGGGCGAGCAGTACTTC. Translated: CSSHPDNRGEQYF.

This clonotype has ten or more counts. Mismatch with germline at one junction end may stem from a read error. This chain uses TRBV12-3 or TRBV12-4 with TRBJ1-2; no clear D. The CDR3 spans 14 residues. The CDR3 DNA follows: TGTGCCAGCAGTTTAGGGCCTCCTAACTATGGTTACACCTTC. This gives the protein CASSLGPPNYGYTF.

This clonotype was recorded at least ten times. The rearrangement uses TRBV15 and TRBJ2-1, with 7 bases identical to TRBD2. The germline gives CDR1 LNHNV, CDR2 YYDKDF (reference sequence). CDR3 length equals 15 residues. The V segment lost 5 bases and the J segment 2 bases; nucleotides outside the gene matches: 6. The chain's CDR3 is CATSAAGRAYNEQFF. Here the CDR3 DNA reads TGTGCCACCAGCGCAGCGGGACGTGCCTACAATGAGCAGTTCTTC.

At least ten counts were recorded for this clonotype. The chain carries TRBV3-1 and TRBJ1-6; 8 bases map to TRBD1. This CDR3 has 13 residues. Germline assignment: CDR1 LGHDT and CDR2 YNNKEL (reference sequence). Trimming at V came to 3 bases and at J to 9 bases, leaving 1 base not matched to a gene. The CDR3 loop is CASSQTGVSPLHF. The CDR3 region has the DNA TGTGCCAGCAGCCAGACAGGGGTTTCACCCCTCCACTTT.